This TCR beta chain was documented in a study of regulatory T cells in long-lasting Graves disease. Overall study findings and caveats: The persistent group shared 2,741 public clonotypes, more than the approximately 1,000 shared by new patients.

As for this clonotype: Its antigen is undetermined.

Deletions cut 2 bases from V and 0 bases from J, with 8 bases between. The CDR3 sequence is 15 residues long. The germline V gene encodes CDR1 MGHDK and CDR2 SYGVNS. Arm-PCR of CDR3 regions and iRepertoire HTBI primers were used to build TCR beta libraries. How the authors handled the data: The identification of approximately 62 TRBV and roughly 14 TRBJ segments was made across samples. TCRdb processed the multiplex PCR reads anew with MiXCR; each CDR3 protein has one entry. V and J calls and clone size were set by TCRdb, not the authors. The repertoire has 680,000 or so distinct CDR3 sequences, roughly 15% of them found once; the top ten carry 15% to 20%. Time point given: newly diagnosed GD, antithyroid drugs for less than 3 months. RNA from PBMCs was the source of the TCR library. It was an endocrinology department in Xi'an, China, that provided the patients. This sample also appeared in a second study, on T cells in Graves' hyperthyroidism and ophthalmopathy.

Sequencing was performed on peripheral blood mononuclear cells (PBMCs), taken at new diagnosis, from a patient treated with antithyroid drugs. The sequence was collected from a woman aged 25 to 39 with Graves disease. The chain carries TRBV25-1 and TRBJ1-3; weak D call: TRBD1 (6 bases). The CDR3 nucleotides are TGTGCCAGCAGTGAAGGACAGCGCTCTGGAAACACCATATATTTT. This encodes CASSEGQRSGNTIYF.